The clone carrying this T cell receptor beta chain was detected many times. Its antigen is as yet unknown. Sample-barcoded 5' priming and a J-beta primer mix drove a second PCR of roughly 7 to 11 cycles. In TCRdb, the 5' RACE reads were re-called with MiXCR into one record per CDR3 protein. The sample lists fewer than 2,000,000 distinct CDR3 sequences; approximately 32% were seen once. The people who gave samples were healthy Caucasians from Russia, aged roughly 6 to 90. Extraction yielded at least 6 micrograms of total RNA per sample. The sample is drawn from a study of blood T cells in healthy people across ages. Findings and limits, study-wide: Donors of long life had a larger count of naive CD4+ cells and greater diversity than aged donors. Roughly linear age-related decline in beta diversity appeared, significant by age about 40.

Germline values: CDR1 SGHRS, CDR2 YFSETQ. Trimming took 0 bases from V and 0 from J, leaving 6 bases between them. This CDR3 has 14 amino acids. The source is a woman in her 30s in good health. The sequenced sample was blood. The chain couples TRBV5-1 to TRBJ1-1; D is unresolved. In nucleotides, the CDR3 is TGCGCCAGCAGCTTGGACGGGGTGAACACTGAAGCTTTCTTT. Amino acid sequence: CASSLDGVNTEAFF.